Listed below are T cell receptor beta chains from one sample, sequenced in a study of T cells in Graves' hyperthyroidism and ophthalmopathy. One entry per CDR3 protein, called by TCRdb with MiXCR from the multiplex PCR reads. The data show approximately 700,000 distinct CDR3 sequences, just under 45% seen once. The material sequenced was peripheral blood or thyroid tissue (not recorded which). These receptors were taken from an adult man with Graves' disease, either hyperthyroidism or ophthalmopathy (not recorded which). Each CDR3 is given with its conserved first and last residue. A D gene is named only where the DNA matches it firmly. Clone size is stated in some rows and not others, as once, few, many or a class when expanded.

j_call	v_call	clone_size	d_call	cdr3_aa	cdr3_nt
TRBJ2-7	TRBV29-1	many	TRBD2	CSVVGGGAYEQYF	TGCAGCGTTGTTGGCGGGGGGGCCTACGAGCAGTACTTC
TRBJ1-1	TRBV9	few	NA	CASSLNRRLNTEAFF	TGTGCCAGCAGCTTAAATAGACGGCTGAACACTGAAGCTTTCTTT
TRBJ2-7	TRBV24-1	many	NA	CATSDLYEQYF	TGTGCCACCAGTGATTTGTACGAGCAGTACTTC
TRBJ1-2	TRBV15	many	NA	CATVRDRDYGYTF	TGTGCCACCGTGCGCGACAGAGACTATGGCTACACCTTC
TRBJ2-5	TRBV7-8	NA	NA	CASSSREYQPQYF	TGTGCCAGCAGCTCCCGGGAATACCAGCCCCAGTACTTC
TRBJ2-5	TRBV5-1	few	NA	CASSLAPSVQETQYF	TGCGCCAGCAGCTTGGCCCCTAGCGTCCAAGAGACCCAGTACTTC
TRBJ2-5	TRBV7-6	many	TRBD1	CASSRRPGTVQETQYF	TGTGCCAGCAGCCGAAGACCCGGGACAGTCCAAGAGACCCAGTACTTC
TRBJ1-1	TRBV11-2	NA	NA	CASSSRTIMNTEAFF	TGTGCCAGCAGTTCCAGGACAATAATGAACACTGAAGCTTTCTTT
TRBJ2-7	TRBV6-6	few	NA	CANPRWQGDYEQYF	TGTGCCAATCCAAGGTGGCAGGGCGACTACGAGCAGTACTTC
TRBJ2-7	TRBV27	once	NA	CASSLYGRSSYEQYF	TGTGCCAGCAGTTTATACGGCAGGTCCTCCTACGAGCAGTACTTC
TRBJ1-2	TRBV7-2	few	NA	CASSHNGGGGLNYGYTF	TGTGCCAGCAGCCATAACGGGGGGGGCGGATTAAACTATGGCTACACCTTC
TRBJ2-7	TRBV29-1	NA	NA	CSLGTASYEQYF	TGCAGCTTAGGTACTGCCTCCTACGAGCAGTACTTC